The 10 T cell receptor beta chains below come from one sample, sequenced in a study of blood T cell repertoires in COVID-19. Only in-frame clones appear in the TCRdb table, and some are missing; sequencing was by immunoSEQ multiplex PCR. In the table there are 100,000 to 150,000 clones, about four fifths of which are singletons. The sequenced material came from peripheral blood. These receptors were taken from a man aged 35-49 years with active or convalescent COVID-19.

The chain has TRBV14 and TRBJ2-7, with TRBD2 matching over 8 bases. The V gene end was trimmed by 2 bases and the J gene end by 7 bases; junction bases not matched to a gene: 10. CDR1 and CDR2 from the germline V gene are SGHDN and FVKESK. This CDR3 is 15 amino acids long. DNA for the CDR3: TGTGCCAGCAGCCAAAACACGGGGGGGTTTGGGGAGCAGTACTTC. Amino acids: CASSQNTGGFGEQYF.

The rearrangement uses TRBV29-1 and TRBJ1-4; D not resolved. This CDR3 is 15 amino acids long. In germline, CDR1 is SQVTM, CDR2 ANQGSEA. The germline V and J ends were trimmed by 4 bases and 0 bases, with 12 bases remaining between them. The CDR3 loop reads CSVARDGATNEKLFF. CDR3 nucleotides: TGCAGCGTTGCCCGAGACGGAGCAACTAATGAAAAACTGTTTTTT.

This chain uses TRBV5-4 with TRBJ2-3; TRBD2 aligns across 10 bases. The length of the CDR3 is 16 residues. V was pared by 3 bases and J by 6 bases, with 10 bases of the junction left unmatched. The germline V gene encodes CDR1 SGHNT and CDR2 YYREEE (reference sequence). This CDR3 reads CASSSMTLAGVDTQYF. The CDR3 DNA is TGTGCCAGCAGCTCGATGACGCTAGCGGGGGTGGATACGCAGTATTTT. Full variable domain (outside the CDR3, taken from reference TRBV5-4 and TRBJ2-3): ETGVTQSPTHLIKTRGQQVTLRCSSQSGHNTVSWYQQALGQGPQFIFQYYREEENGRGNFPPRFSGLQFPNYSSELNVNALELDDSALYLCASSSMTLAGVDTQYFGPGTRLTVL.

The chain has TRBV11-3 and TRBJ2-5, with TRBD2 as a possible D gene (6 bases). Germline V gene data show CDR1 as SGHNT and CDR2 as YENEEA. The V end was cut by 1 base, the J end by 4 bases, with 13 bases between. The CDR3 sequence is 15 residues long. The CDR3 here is CASSLALAGRETQYF. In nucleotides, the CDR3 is TGTGCCAGCAGCTTAGCTTTGGCGGGGCGAGAGACCCAGTACTTC.

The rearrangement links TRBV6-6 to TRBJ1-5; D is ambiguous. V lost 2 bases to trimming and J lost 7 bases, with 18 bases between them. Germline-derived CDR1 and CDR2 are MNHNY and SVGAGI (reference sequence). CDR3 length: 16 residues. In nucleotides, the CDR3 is TGTGCCAGCAGTTACACGCAATCCGAGGCGGGACAGCCCCAGCATTTT. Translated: CASSYTQSEAGQPQHF.

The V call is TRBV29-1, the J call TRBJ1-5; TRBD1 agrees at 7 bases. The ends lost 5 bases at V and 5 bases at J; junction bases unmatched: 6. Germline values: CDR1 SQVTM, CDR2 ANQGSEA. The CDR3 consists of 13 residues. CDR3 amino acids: CSVQGGQYQPQHF. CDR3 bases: TGCAGCGTTCAGGGGGGCCAATATCAGCCCCAGCATTTT.

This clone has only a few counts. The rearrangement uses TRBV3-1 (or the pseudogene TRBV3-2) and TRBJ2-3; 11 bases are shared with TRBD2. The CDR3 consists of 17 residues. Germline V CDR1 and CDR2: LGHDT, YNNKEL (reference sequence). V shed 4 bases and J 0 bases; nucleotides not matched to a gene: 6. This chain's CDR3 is CASSPSLAGVSTDTQYF. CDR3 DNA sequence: TGTGCCAGCAGCCCCTCACTAGCGGGAGTAAGCACAGATACGCAGTATTTT.

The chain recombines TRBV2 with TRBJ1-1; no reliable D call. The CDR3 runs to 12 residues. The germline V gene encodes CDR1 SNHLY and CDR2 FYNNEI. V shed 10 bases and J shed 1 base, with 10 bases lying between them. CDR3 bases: TGTGCCACCGTTGTCGGGAACACTGAAGCTTTCTTT. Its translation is CATVVGNTEAFF.

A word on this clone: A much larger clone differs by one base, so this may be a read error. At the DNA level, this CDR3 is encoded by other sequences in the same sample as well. This CDR3 reads CASSQDLSSGNTIYF. Written as DNA, the CDR3 is TGCGCCAGCAGCCAAGATCTTAGCTCTGGAAACACCATATATTTT. The genes are TRBV4-3 and TRBJ1-3; D not certain. Germline CDR1 is LGHNA and CDR2 is YSLEER. The CDR3 spans 15 residues. Deletions cut 0 bases from V and 0 bases from J, with 6 bases between.

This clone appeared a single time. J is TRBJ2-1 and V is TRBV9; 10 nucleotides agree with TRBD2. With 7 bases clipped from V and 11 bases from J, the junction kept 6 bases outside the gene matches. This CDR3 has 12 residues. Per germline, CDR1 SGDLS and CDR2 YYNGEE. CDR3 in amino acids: CASGPTSGQQFF. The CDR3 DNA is TGTGCCAGCGGACCGACTAGCGGGCAGCAGTTCTTC.